This T cell receptor beta chain is drawn from a study of shared clonotypes between healthy human individuals. Findings and caveats of the study: Limitation of the genetic and exposure-history diversity represented came from the few donors.

This clone was seen a few times. What it binds is unknown. Germline V gene data show CDR1 as SGHTA and CDR2 as FQGNSA. CDR3 length: 16 amino acids. The V end lost 5 bases, the J end lost 4 bases, and 15 bases lay between the germline ends. For each subset, genomic DNA was distributed in equal portions over several immunoSEQ plates. The authors sequenced unsorted PBMC DNA on ten immunoSEQ deep assay plates. Only in-frame clones appear in the TCRdb table, and some are missing; sequencing was by immunoSEQ multiplex PCR. This table has approximately 470,000 clones, approximately 78% appearing once. The sample consisted of PBMCs. The chain has TRBV7-2 and TRBJ2-6; D possibly corresponds to TRBD2 (6 bases). This clonotype originated in a woman between 40 and 55 years old in good health. Some clones in this sample may be carry-over from other donors' samples. The CDR3 coding sequence is TGTGCCAGCAGCGCACCGACGGGGGAAGGGGCCAACGTCCTGACTTTC. Translation gives CASSAPTGEGANVLTF.